A single sample is the source of the 32 T cell receptor beta chains below, sequenced in a study of cytomegalovirus exposure and HLA in healthy donors. Primers included in the PCR were 60 Vbeta and 13 Jbeta primers. Libraries were prepared by immunoSEQ multiplex PCR; TCRdb keeps only in-frame clonotypes and omits some of them. The table has around 67,000 clones, about 80% seen once. The sample consisted of PBMCs. Every receptor here comes from a young man in good health and CMV-seropositive.

This sequence joins TRBV2 and TRBJ2-7, with TRBD1 matching over 8 bases. This CDR3 contains 16 residues. In germline, CDR1 is SNHLY, CDR2 FYNNEI. Trimming cost V 4 bases and J 4 bases; bases outside gene matches: 12. The DNA of the CDR3 is TGTGCCAGCAGTGGTGACAGGGGTCGGGGACTTTACGAGCAGTACTTC. This translates into CASSGDRGRGLYEQYF.

This chain connects TRBV30 to TRBJ1-3; D is ambiguous. The CDR3 has 12 amino acids. Germline values: CDR1 GTSNPN, CDR2 SVGIG (reference sequence). V shed 5 bases and J shed 2 bases, with 7 bases lying between them. The CDR3 protein is CAWGPPGNTIYF. CDR3 DNA: TGTGCCTGGGGCCCCCCTGGAAACACCATATATTTT.

The rearrangement links TRBV6-5 to TRBJ2-1, with D possibly matching TRBD1 (5 bases). V was clipped by 6 bases and J by 13 bases, with 16 bases between them. Per the germline V gene, CDR1 is MNHEY and CDR2 is SVGAGI. The CDR3 is 12 amino acids. CDR3 in DNA: TGTGCCAGCAGCCGCACCCCAGGACATCAGTTCTTC. Translated, it gives CASSRTPGHQFF.

The rearrangement joins TRBV7-8 to TRBJ2-1, with D unclear. Germline loops: CDR1 SGHVS, CDR2 FQNEAQ. V shed 6 bases and J shed 1 base, with 10 bases lying between them. The CDR3 totals 14 residues. The CDR3 protein is CASSPGGSYNEQFF. The CDR3 bases are TGTGCCAGCAGTCCGGGTGGGTCCTACAATGAGCAGTTCTTC.

CDR3 sequence (DNA): TGTGCCAGCAGCCTACTGAGCACAGATACGCAGTATTTT. As protein: CASSLLSTDTQYF. This chain joins TRBV9 and TRBJ2-3; D remains ambiguous. The CDR3 totals 13 residues. Germline CDR1 and CDR2: SGDLS and YYNGEE. V lost 4 bases and J 0 bases, leaving 6 bases between the germline ends. Full variable domain (missing parts from reference TRBV9 and TRBJ2-3): DSGVTQTPKHLITATGQRVTLRCSPRSGDLSVYWYQQSLDQGLQFLIQYYNGEERAKGNILERFSAQQFPDLHSELNLSSLELGDSALYFCASSLLSTDTQYFGPGTRLTVL.

This clone came up a few times. At one boundary the junction diverges from the germline segment, which might be a read error. CDR3 DNA: TGTGCCAGCAGTTTCTCCCTTACAGACACCGAAGCTTTCTTT. Its protein is CASSFSLTDTEAFF. The chain is built from TRBV28 and TRBJ1-1, with D unresolved. The CDR3 has 14 amino acids. Germline loops: CDR1 MDHEN, CDR2 SYDVKM.

The chain is built from TRBV6-1 and TRBJ1-5; 9 nucleotides agree with TRBD1. The J segment lost 7 bases and the V segment lost 1 base, leaving 5 bases of the junction unmatched. The CDR3 has 15 amino acids. Per the germline V gene, CDR1 is MNHNS and CDR2 is SASEGT. The CDR3 nucleotides read TGTGCCAGCAGTGAAGACAGGGGGCAGGGGCAGCCCCAGCATTTT. Translated, it gives CASSEDRGQGQPQHF.

The V call is TRBV5-3, the J call TRBJ2-2; TRBD2 matches at 8 bases. TRBV5-3 is known as an ORF, though its function is uncertain. This CDR3 region has 19 residues. V dropped 0 bases and J dropped 0; count of bases not matched to a gene: 10. CDR3 in DNA: TGTGCCAGAAGCTTGGTTTCAGCGGGGGACCCCTCGAACACCGGGGAGCTGTTTTTT. This gives the protein CARSLVSAGDPSNTGELFF.

This clone has a handful of counts. The chain joins TRBV9 to TRBJ1-5, with D unresolved. Germline-derived CDR1 and CDR2 are SGDLS and YYNGEE. This CDR3 has 15 amino acids. Trimming took 1 base from V and 0 from J, leaving 8 bases between them. CDR3 nucleotide sequence: TGTGCCAGCAGCGTACACGGGATTAGCAATCAGCCCCAGCATTTT. Protein sequence: CASSVHGISNQPQHF.

This chain links TRBV10-2 with TRBJ1-5; TRBD1 agrees at 8 bases. Germline CDR1 and CDR2: WSHSY and SAAADI. The ends lost 3 bases at V and 5 bases at J; junction bases unmatched: 3. The CDR3 spans 14 residues. The CDR3 DNA is TGCGCCAGCAGTGACGACAGGGGCGATCAGCCCCAGCATTTT. The encoded protein is CASSDDRGDQPQHF.

V usage is TRBV11-2 and J usage is TRBJ2-7; 10 bases line up with TRBD1. CDR3 size: 16 residues. CDR1 is SGHAT and CDR2 is FQNNGV in the germline V gene. V lost 5 bases to trimming and J lost 4 bases; unmatched junction nucleotides: 11. Written as DNA, the CDR3 is TGTGCCAGCAGCCCCCCGGGACAGGGGTCTAGTTACGAGCAGTACTTC. This codes for CASSPPGQGSSYEQYF.

The V gene is TRBV6-6, the J gene TRBJ1-2; 8 bases align to TRBD1. The length of the CDR3 is 14 residues. The V and J ends lost 6 bases and 6 bases, in that order; junction bases with no gene match: 9. Germline-derived CDR1 and CDR2 are MNHNY and SVGAGI (reference sequence). The CDR3 is CASSKRTGMDGYTF. The CDR3 nucleotides read TGTGCCAGCAGCAAGAGGACAGGGATGGATGGCTACACCTTC.

V gene TRBV5-4 combines with J gene TRBJ2-5; 7 bases agree with TRBD1. Losses at the gene ends were 6 bases for V and 0 bases for J; bases not matched to a gene: 8. The length of the CDR3 is 15 residues. Looked up from germline, CDR1 is SGHNT and CDR2 is YYREEE (reference sequence). CDR3 nucleotide sequence: TGTGCCAGCACCATGGGGGACAGCCACCAAGAGACCCAGTACTTC. It translates to CASTMGDSHQETQYF.

This clone was detected only once. V is TRBV7-3 and J is TRBJ1-2; 11 bases map to TRBD1. V lost 4 bases and J lost 6; bases outside the gene matches: 4. Germline values: CDR1 SGHTA, CDR2 FQGTGA. The CDR3 covers 14 residues. The CDR3 is CASSSGQGADGYTF. The CDR3 bases are TGTGCCAGCAGCTCAGGACAGGGGGCTGATGGCTACACCTTC.

This rearrangement joins TRBV5-1 to TRBJ2-7; a weak D match, TRBD2 (5 bases). Germline V CDR1 and CDR2: SGHRS, YFSETQ. The length of the CDR3 is 14 residues. Between the trimmed V and J ends, which lost 5 bases and 1 base, there was a span of 13 bases. The CDR3 protein is CASSPDSISYEQYF. CDR3 DNA sequence: TGCGCCAGCAGTCCGGACTCTATTTCCTACGAGCAGTACTTC.

The chain's CDR3 is CASSQGAGGWSGTDTQYF. CDR3 nucleotide sequence: TGTGCCAGCAGCCAAGGAGCGGGGGGGTGGTCTGGCACAGATACGCAGTATTTT. The chain combines TRBV4-2 with TRBJ2-3, with TRBD2 identical over 10 bases. CDR1 LGHNA and CDR2 YNFKEQ come from the germline V gene. This CDR3 comprises 18 residues. Unmatched junction bases numbered 8, after V lost 1 base and J lost 1 base.

V gene TRBV9 combines with J gene TRBJ2-5; 10 nucleotides agree with TRBD2. The length of the CDR3 is 14 residues. Germline V gives CDR1 SGDLS, CDR2 YYNGEE. J lost 7 bases, V lost 4 bases, and 7 bases had no gene match. This CDR3 is CASSTSGAQGTQYF. DNA of the CDR3: TGTGCCAGCAGCACTAGCGGGGCTCAGGGGACCCAGTACTTC.

This clone was detected many times. The chain has TRBV6-4 and TRBJ1-1; weak D call: TRBD1 (6 bases). The germline V gene encodes CDR1 MRHNA and CDR2 SNTAGT. The V end lost 0 bases, the J end lost 4 bases, and 9 bases lay between the germline ends. There are 14 residues in the CDR3. The CDR3 DNA is TGTGCCAGCAGTGACTCGAACAGGGCCACTGAAGCTTTCTTT. Residues: CASSDSNRATEAFF.

The chain couples TRBV6-1 to TRBJ2-2; 8 bases fit TRBD1. Germline V CDR1 and CDR2: MNHNS, SASEGT. The CDR3 contains 15 residues. With 6 bases clipped from V and 0 bases from J, the junction kept 3 bases outside the gene matches. CDR3 nucleotide sequence: TGTGCCAGCAGACCGGGACAGGCGAACACCGGGGAGCTGTTTTTT. This codes for CASRPGQANTGELFF.

This rearrangement joins TRBV30 to TRBJ1-6; the match to TRBD1 covers 10 bases. Germline assignment: CDR1 GTSNPN and CDR2 SVGIG (reference sequence). The CDR3 runs 14 residues. The junction had 7 bases not matched to a gene; V was cut back by 7 bases and J by 7 bases. The CDR3 DNA follows: TGTGCCTTCCCGGGACAGGGGACCAATTCACCCCTCCACTTT. Translating gives CAFPGQGTNSPLHF.

The chain combines TRBV6-1 with TRBJ2-5, with 9 positions matching TRBD1. There are 14 residues in the CDR3. V lost 5 bases, J lost 5 bases, and 6 bases stayed unmatched. Germline loops: CDR1 MNHNS, CDR2 SASEGT. CDR3 nucleotides: TGTGCCAGCAGTCCACAGGGGGCATGGGAGACCCAGTACTTC. Translation: CASSPQGAWETQYF.

J is TRBJ2-2 and V is TRBV30; TRBD2 might be the D (6 bases). From germline, CDR1 is GTSNPN and CDR2 SVGIG (reference sequence). Deletions cut 2 bases from V and 6 bases from J, with 13 bases between. The CDR3 length is 14 residues. The CDR3 spells CAWSWTGASGELFF. CDR3 coding DNA: TGTGCCTGGAGTTGGACGGGAGCCTCCGGGGAGCTGTTTTTT. The variable domain in full, with the rest retrieved from reference TRBV30 and TRBJ2-2, is SQTIHQWPATLVQPVGSPLSLECTVEGTSNPNLYWYRQAAGRGLQLLFYSVGIGQISSEVPQNLSASRPQDRQFILSSKKLLLSDSGFYLCAWSWTGASGELFFGEGSRLTVL.

The chain carries TRBV4-1 and TRBJ2-3; possible D gene TRBD2, 6 bases. CDR1 and CDR2 from the germline V gene are MGHRA and YSYEKL. CDR3 size: 14 residues. V lost 0 bases to trimming and J lost 6 bases, with 10 bases between them. The CDR3 loop is CASSQEGTADTQYF. The CDR3 DNA reads TGCGCCAGCAGCCAAGAAGGGACTGCGGATACGCAGTATTTT.

The chain combines TRBV10-3 with TRBJ1-6; D is uncertain. Germline CDR1 ENHRY, CDR2 SYGVKD. The V gene lost 7 bases and the J gene lost 5 bases, with 6 bases spanning the gap. The CDR3 is made up of 12 amino acids. The CDR3 DNA reads TGTGCCATCAACGGAGATAATTCACCCCTCCACTTT. It codes for CAINGDNSPLHF.

The chain links TRBV6-4 to TRBJ1-2, with 9 bases identical to TRBD1. The CDR3 spans 14 residues. J gave up 8 bases and V 2 bases, and 6 bases lay outside the gene matches. In germline, CDR1 is MRHNA, CDR2 SNTAGT. The CDR3 region is CASSDGDRVDGYTF. The CDR3 DNA is TGTGCCAGCAGTGACGGGGACAGGGTCGACGGCTACACCTTC.

The chain employs TRBV21-1 and TRBJ1-2. TRBV21-1 is a pseudogene locus. The CDR3 runs to 18 residues. The CDR3 loop reads CASSENPAGQAPTHGYTF. The CDR3 DNA follows: TGTGCCAGCAGCGAAAACCCCGCGGGGCAGGCCCCGACGCATGGCTACACCTTC.

As for this clone: Without the conserved terminal phenylalanine or tryptophan, this CDR3 likely stems from a read error. It is unclear where the CDR3 begins or ends on the DNA, so no DNA is shown, and the CDR3 is as TCRdb lists it. This rearrangement joins TRBV5-1 to TRBJ2-6; TRBD1 is the table's D call and was not checked against the DNA. Germline CDR1 SGHRS, CDR2 YFSETQ. With termini counted, the CDR3 has 8 amino acids. CDR3 region: CASSLEAG.

The CDR3, as DNA: TGTGCCAGCAGCCTGAGACACAACACTGAAGCTTTCTTT. It yields the protein CASSLRHNTEAFF. The chain carries TRBV6-5 and TRBJ1-1; D uncertain. The CDR3 extends over 13 amino acids. V lost 6 bases, J lost 2 bases, and 10 bases lay in between. Germline V CDR1 and CDR2: MNHEY, SVGAGI.

The rearrangement uses TRBV7-9 and TRBJ1-1; tentatively, D is TRBD1 (6 bases). The CDR3 sequence is 15 residues long. CDR1 and CDR2 from the germline V gene are SEHNR and FQNEAQ (reference sequence). Trimming left V 4 bases short and J 1 base short, with 13 bases between. CDR3: CASSSSEGENTEAFF. In DNA form, the CDR3 reads TGTGCCAGCAGCTCTTCTGAGGGGGAGAACACTGAAGCTTTCTTT.

The chain uses TRBV10-1 and TRBJ2-7, with 11 positions matching TRBD2. Germline V lookup: CDR1 WNHNN, CDR2 SYGVQD (reference sequence). The CDR3 contains 14 residues. V was pared by 3 bases and J by 5 bases, with 3 bases of the junction left unmatched. The CDR3 spells CASSDATSGDEQYF. The CDR3 region has the DNA TGCGCCAGCAGTGACGCGACTAGCGGGGACGAGCAGTACTTC.

This chain connects TRBV15 to TRBJ2-7; 16 positions match TRBD2. Germline V gene sequence: CDR1 LNHNV, CDR2 YYDKDF (reference sequence). The trim removed 5 bases at V and 5 bases at J, leaving 6 bases unmatched. The CDR3 runs 16 residues. The DNA for the CDR3 is TGTGCCACCAGCCGGGGGGGGACTAGCGGGAGGGACGAGCAGTACTTC. It is translated as CATSRGGTSGRDEQYF.

The chain joins TRBV30 to TRBJ2-2; 12 nucleotides align to TRBD2. The germline CDR1 and CDR2 sequences are GTSNPN and SVGIG (reference sequence). This CDR3 has 18 amino acids. The V segment lost 4 bases and the J segment 0 bases; nucleotides outside the gene matches: 9. The CDR3 protein is CAWTKGASGGANTGELFF. Written as DNA, the CDR3 is TGTGCCTGGACCAAAGGGGCTAGCGGGGGGGCGAACACCGGGGAGCTGTTTTTT.